This TCR beta chain was captured in a study of Graves' ophthalmopathy and Graves' hyperthyroidism (dated by TCRdb to 2016 to 2019). Regarding the complete study: A patient counted as having stable hyperthyroidism if there was no progression to ophthalmopathy within 18 months of follow-up. TCR beta repertoire signatures were used to distinguish Graves' ophthalmopathy from Graves' hyperthyroidism and to predict progression to ophthalmopathy. In total, some 140 blood samples were TCR-sequenced: 40 to 45 ophthalmopathy, roughly 77 hyperthyroidism and approximately 17 hyperthyroidism-to-ophthalmopathy patients. To explore V-J signatures distinguishing ophthalmopathy from hyperthyroidism, a discovery set of roughly 98 patients (fewer than 45 ophthalmopathy, some 57 stable hyperthyroidism) was enrolled. For independent validation, a separate cohort was made up of approximately 19 hyperthyroidism patients plus 17 patients who later progressed from hyperthyroidism to ophthalmopathy. T-cell repertoires of thyroid tissue and blood were compared in 5 or 6 hyperthyroidism patients. Following sampling, methimazole starting at 30 mg daily was administered to hyperthyroidism patients, and high-dose intravenous methylprednisolone was administered to ophthalmopathy patients.

Measured from the cysteine to the phenylalanine, the CDR3 is 13 residues long. The only DNA kept is the CDR3, 39 bases in frame from the first base. Trimming accounts for 7 bases at V and 3 bases at J, while the number of junction bases matched to no gene is 8. CDR1 and CDR2 (SQVTM, ANQGSEA) derive from the germline V gene. General study outcomes and caveats: Sample size was not statistically predetermined, and group allocation was not concealed from the investigators. Ophthalmopathy was separated from stable hyperthyroidism by the 13-signature model with 85% to 90% sensitivity and 81% to 84% specificity in cross-validation and with 80%/75% in the test set. Most expanded thyroid clonotypes with frequency above 0.001 were also detected in blood, suggesting blood repertoires may reflect the thyroid immune response. In validation, the model predicted ophthalmopathy progression with over 60% sensitivity and roughly 72% specificity; roughly 11 predicted patients were CT-confirmed with GO in a median of approximately six months.

For repertoire sequencing, the TCR beta CDR3 regions were amplified from RNA transcripts. A first-round RT-PCR used HTBI primers with the Qiagen OneStep RT-PCR kit, followed by a second-round multiplex PCR, size selection and purification. Sequencing of the libraries was carried out on an Illumina HiSeq2000 in paired-end mode with 100 bp reads. The study's processing was this. SOAPnuke was used for read processing, and reads with adapters, uncalled bases, a mean Phred below 15, or no exact constant-primer or identifier match were discarded. COPE v1.2.5 was used to merge high-quality paired reads. Clonotypes were defined as unique nucleotide sequences and were aligned to IMGT TRB V, D and J references using MiTCR v1.1. Analysis was restricted to V-J combinations with a frequency above 0.0001, which covered over 98% of repertoires. For each V-J combination, a TCR clonal expansion and chaos score was defined as the ratio of F50 clonal expansion to chaos observed in the TCRdist matrix. Features were reduced by Welch's t-statistics and random forest to approximately 13 V-J combinations, which fed a naive Bayes classifier. Thyroid-blood repertoire similarity was quantified with the Morisita-Horn index. TCRdb itself trimmed the public reads at Q25 with fastp, ran MiXCR and retained productive beta chains. For every CDR3 protein sequence, its rows merge into one entry that carries the most common genes and DNA. TCRdb's processing, not the authors' own work, is the source of the V and J calls. The sample table lists 580,000 or so distinct CDR3 sequences, about 40% of them with a count of one. The leading ten clones occupy 3.5% to 4.5% of the sample.

Remarks on this clonotype: The antigen it recognizes is unknown. No base quality values were provided; no much bigger clone lies one nucleotide off.

Patients with hyperthyroidism were aged 18 to 65 years, had been newly diagnosed, and had a disease duration of less than 2 months. Patients were excluded if they had other autoimmune diseases, uncontrolled infections, pregnancy or lactation. Diagnosis was based on clinical symptoms, serum thyroxine, TRAb, thyroid ultrasound and orbital computed tomography. Trizol reagent was used to extract the total RNA, and its quality was then checked on an Agilent 2100 Bioanalyzer. Sequencing was carried out using peripheral blood or thyroid tissue (not recorded which). The rearrangement combines TRBV29-1 with TRBJ1-2, with 7 bases in between that match TRBD1. This sequence originates from an adult man with Graves' hyperthyroidism. The CDR3 region: CSGTGASYYGYTF. The base sequence is TGCAGCGGGACAGGCGCGTCATACTATGGCTACACCTTC. The full variable domain, completed from the reference TRBV29-1 and TRBJ1-2 proteins outside the CDR3, reads SAVISQKPSRDICQRGTSLTIQCQVDSQVTMMFWYRQQPGQSLTLIATANQGSEATYESGFVIDKFPISRPNLTFSTLTVSNMSPEDSSIYLCSGTGASYYGYTFGSGTRLTVV.